The T cell receptor (beta chain) under discussion was sequenced for a study of identical twins. Unique molecular identifiers were present on the cDNA, and a universal primer site came from template switching. Each CDR3 protein is one row after TCRdb ran MiXCR on the 5' RACE reads. The sample contains a few hundred thousand distinct CDR3 sequences, about 12% of which appear only once. Trimming took off 6 bases at V and 2 bases at J, with 11 bases between the two ends. The germline gives CDR1 SNHLY, CDR2 FYNNEI. The CDR3 length is 13 residues. This clonotype appeared a few times. The antigen is not known. Findings and limits, study-wide: A partial confounding effect on zero-insertion analyses could come from invariant MAIT and iNKT cells. Insertions ran lower in abundant cord blood beta clonotypes, though not in memory repertoires.

These data were also filed under a second study, of yellow fever vaccine responses in identical twins.

This chain joins TRBV2 and TRBJ2-7, with D possibly TRBD1 on 6 matching bases. The sample was memory (CD45RO+) T cells sorted from blood. This sequence originates from a woman younger than 35 in good health. The CDR3: CASSDRTTYEQYF. The CDR3 DNA sequence: TGTGCCAGCAGCGACAGGACCACCTACGAGCAGTACTTC. Looking up the rest from reference TRBV2 and TRBJ2-7 gives the full variable domain: EPEVTQTPSHQVTQMGQEVILRCVPISNHLYFYWYRQILGQKVEFLVSFYNNEISEKSEIFDDQFSVERPDGSNFTLKIRSTKLEDSAMYFCASSDRTTYEQYFGPGTRLTVT.